The rows below give T cell receptor beta chains drawn from one sample of a study of shared clonotypes between healthy human individuals. Repertoires were generated with immunoSEQ multiplex PCR, while TCRdb's copy carries only in-frame clones and drops some. Of about 490,000 clones listed, 75% to 85% are singletons. What was sequenced was PBMCs. The receptors stem from a woman aged 40 to 50 in good health. Some clones in this sample may be carry-over from other donors' samples. Both conserved end residues are part of each CDR3. Each record gives: CDR3 protein, CDR3 DNA, D gene, clone size, J gene, V gene. D genes are given only for firm matches. Part of the rows lack a size; the others show once, few, many or a class for expanded clones.

CASSNRGDEQFF	TGTGCCAGCTCAAACAGGGGCGATGAGCAGTTCTTC	TRBD1	few	TRBJ2-1	TRBV18
CASSFQGDTEAFF	TGTGCCAGCAGCTTCCAAGGCGACACTGAAGCCTTCTTT	NA	few	TRBJ1-1	TRBV5-5
CASSRGTPYNEQFF	TGCGCCAGCAGCCGGGGGACTCCCTACAATGAGCAGTTCTTC	NA	few	TRBJ2-1	TRBV4-1
CASSLGWGGGTDTQYF	TGTGCCAGCAGCTTAGGATGGGGCGGGGGCACAGATACGCAGTATTTT	NA	few	TRBJ2-3	TRBV7-2
CASREGRLNTEAFF	TGTGCCAGCAGAGAGGGACGTCTGAACACTGAAGCTTTCTTT	NA	NA	TRBJ1-1	TRBV2
CASSVTTGQTYEQYF	TGTGCCAGCAGTGTAACGACAGGGCAGACCTACGAGCAGTACTTC	TRBD1	NA	TRBJ2-7	TRBV6-6
CAISPGWGQISGSYEQYF	TGTGCCATCAGTCCCGGGTGGGGTCAAATCTCCGGCAGCTACGAGCAGTACTTC	NA	once	TRBJ2-7	TRBV10-3
CASSLGAGFNTEAFF	TGTGCCAGCAGCTTAGGGGCAGGTTTTAACACTGAAGCTTTCTTT	NA	NA	TRBJ1-1	TRBV11-2
CASSPPRGVNTEAFF	TGTGCCAGCAGTCCCCCTCGGGGGGTGAACACTGAAGCTTTCTTT	NA	NA	TRBJ1-1	TRBV28
CASSLAGRDTQYF	TGTGCCAGCAGCTTAGCAGGGAGGGATACGCAGTATTTT	NA	NA	TRBJ2-3	TRBV7-8
CASSLMGPQPQHF	TGTGCCAGCAGTCTAATGGGACCTCAGCCCCAGCATTTT	NA	NA	TRBJ1-5	TRBV28
CASSLVQGVIYEQYF	TGTGCCAGCAGCTTAGTCCAGGGGGTTATTTACGAGCAGTACTTC	TRBD1	NA	TRBJ2-7	TRBV7-2
CASSATLTGELFF	TGTGCCAGCAGCGCGACCTTGACCGGGGAGCTGTTTTTT	NA	once	TRBJ2-2	TRBV9
CASSDWGPMNTEAFF	TGTGCCAGCAGTGACTGGGGGCCCATGAACACTGAAGCTTTCTTT	NA	NA	TRBJ1-1	TRBV2
CASSLVPGGRSGSGNTIYF	TGCGCCAGCAGCTTGGTCCCAGGGGGCAGATCTGGCTCTGGAAACACCATATATTTT	TRBD1	NA	TRBJ1-3	TRBV5-1
CASSQGFTGARSYEQYF	TGTGCCAGCAGCCAAGGGTTCACGGGAGCCCGGTCCTACGAGCAGTACTTC	NA	few	TRBJ2-7	TRBV14